This T cell receptor beta chain originates from a study of T cell repertoires in MIS-A myocarditis (dated by TCRdb to about 2022). V is cut by 1 base and J by 8 bases, and the space between the germline ends is 11 bases. CDR1 and CDR2, per the germline V gene (reference sequence), are LGHDT and YNNKEL. Taken from cysteine to phenylalanine, the CDR3 has 13 residues. Only CDR3 DNA remains: 39 bases, in frame from the first base. The QIAamp DNA FFPE kit was used to extract genomic DNA from formalin-fixed paraffin-embedded autopsy tissue. The immunoSEQ bias-controlled multiplex PCR was used to amplify TCRbeta CDR3 regions, which were then sequenced at high throughput. As for how the authors treated the data: CDR3 sequences were collapsed and filtered with the immunoSEQ vendor pipeline, and the abundance and frequency of each unique TCRbeta CDR3 were thereby quantified. Dominant CDR3 amino acid sequences were clustered with SARS-CoV-2-specific ImmuneCODE TCRbeta sequences by CD-HIT using a 90% global sequence identity threshold. Clones with frequencies of 0.1 to 1 were classed as hyperexpanded, and 0.01 to 0.1 as large. CDR3 amino acid sequences and V and J gene assignments of dominant clones were confirmed with MiXCR. The R stringdist package was used to compute Levenshtein distances between the patient clonotypes and the ImmuneCODE hits. The table comes from immuneACCESS by way of TCRdb, which keeps in-frame sequences with V and J called. Part of the clones is missing from these tables; in studies checked, under half for an unresolved V gene and the rest for unknown reasons. That table gives V, J and clone size, and the DNA gave D and trimming. Counted in this sample were about 15,000 clones; around 70% of them appeared once. Together, the top ten hold under 75% of the sample.

Concerning this clone: The clone's antigen remains unknown. The input lacks base qualities; no much larger clone sits a single base away.

This clonotype was sampled from a man between 18 and 35 years old with fulminant myocarditis from multisystem inflammatory syndrome in adults (MIS-A) after COVID-19. The chain employs TRBV3-1 (or the pseudogene TRBV3-2) and TRBJ1-2, with no reliable assignment of the D segment. Sequenced input: left ventricle heart tissue obtained at autopsy. The cell subset or site label corresponds to: cardiac tissue sample (left or right ventricle, interventricular septum, or pericardium). The CDR3 loop reads CASSQAANWGYTF. The DNA sequence reads TGTGCCAGCAGCCAAGCAGCGAATTGGGGCTACACCTTC.